This entry features one T cell receptor beta chain sequence. The junction departs from germline at one end; a sequencing error may be responsible. The investigators made TCR beta cDNA from about 510 ng total RNA, using a constant-region primer. Employing slightly modified ARM-PCR, three nested multiplex PCR rounds were run, and these gave rise to the TCR beta libraries. TRBV1-TRBV30 forward and Cbeta reverse primers drove the first two roughly 9-cycle rounds. TCRdb redid the calling of the multiplex PCR reads with MiXCR, one entry per CDR3 protein. The sample consists of roughly 50,000 distinct CDR3 sequences, about 73% of them appearing once. The data are from a study of tumor-infiltrating lymphocytes in primary liver carcinoma. Germline values: CDR1 PRHDT, CDR2 FYEKMQ (reference sequence). This CDR3 region has 11 residues. RNA and DNA were co-extracted from approximately 20-30 mg of unsorted bulk tissue.

The clonotype originates from a man aged 35 to 55 with primary liver carcinoma and hepatitis B virus infection. Sequencing used liver tumor tissue from sampling region 2. As to subset: tumor region T2, inferior pole. The rearrangement joins TRBV13 to TRBJ2-7; D possibly corresponds to TRBD2 (6 bases). CDR3 residues: CVSGLRGEQYF. The CDR3 DNA follows: TGTGTCAGCGGCCTCCGGGGGGAGCAGTACTTC.